Listed here is a single TCR beta chain. Antigen unknown. There are 15 residues in the CDR3. Germline CDR1 MRHNA, CDR2 SNTAGT. V was cut by 0 bases and J by 0 bases, with 7 bases left in between. The data are from a study of long-term antiretroviral therapy in people with HIV. Points from the study as a whole: Whichever time point was examined, clones expanded before ART dominated the repertoire.

The libraries were made with immunoSEQ v3.0 at survey level. Produced via immunoSEQ multiplex PCR; TCRdb's table is partial and in-frame only. The repertoire has 15,000 or so clones, over 70% of them found once; the top ten carry roughly 15%. The receptor was derived from a man aged 30 to 39 with HIV. Sequenced material: unsorted PBMCs, taken around 1.3 years before starting antiretroviral therapy. This chain links TRBV6-4 with TRBJ2-3; D call uncertain. CDR3: CASSDSTASTDTQYF. The CDR3 coding sequence is TGTGCCAGCAGTGACTCTACGGCTAGCACAGATACGCAGTATTTT.